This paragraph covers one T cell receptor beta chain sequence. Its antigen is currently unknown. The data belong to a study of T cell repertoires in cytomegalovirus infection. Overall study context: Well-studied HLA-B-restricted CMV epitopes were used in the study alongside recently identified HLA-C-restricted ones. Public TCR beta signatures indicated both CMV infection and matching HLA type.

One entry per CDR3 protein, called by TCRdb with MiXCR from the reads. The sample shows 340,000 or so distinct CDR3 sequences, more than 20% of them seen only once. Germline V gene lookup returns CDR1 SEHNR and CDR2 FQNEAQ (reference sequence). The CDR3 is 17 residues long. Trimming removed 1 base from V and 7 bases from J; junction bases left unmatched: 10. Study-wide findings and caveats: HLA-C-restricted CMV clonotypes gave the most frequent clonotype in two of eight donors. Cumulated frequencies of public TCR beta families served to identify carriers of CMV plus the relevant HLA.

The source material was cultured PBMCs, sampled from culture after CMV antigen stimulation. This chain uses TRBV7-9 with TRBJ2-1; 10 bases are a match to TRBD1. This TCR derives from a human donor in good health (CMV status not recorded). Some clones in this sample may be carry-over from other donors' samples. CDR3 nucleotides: TGTGCCAGCAGCTTAGTATTGTCGACAGGGGGCGGGAATGAGCAGTTCTTC. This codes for CASSLVLSTGGGNEQFF.